This T cell receptor (beta chain) was identified during a study of cytomegalovirus exposure and HLA in healthy donors. The CDR3 has 14 amino acids. Losses at the gene ends were 5 bases for V and 2 bases for J; bases not matched to a gene: 3. The germline CDR1 and CDR2 sequences are SEHNR and FQNEAQ (reference sequence). PCR employed 60 Vbeta and 13 Jbeta primers. Profiled with immunoSEQ multiplex PCR; TCRdb holds only in-frame clones, not every one. The data hold about 150,000 clones, with 70% to 90% observed a single time. The sequence was obtained from a woman aged 18 to 35 in good health and CMV-seronegative. The rearrangement uses TRBV7-9 and TRBJ2-3, with 8 nucleotides matching TRBD1. The sample was PBMCs. CDR3: CASSRQGNTDTQYF. CDR3 nucleotides: TGTGCCAGCAGCCGACAGGGGAACACAGATACGCAGTATTTT.